There are a few counts of the clone carrying this TCR beta chain. The antigen is not known. The data originate from a study of shared clonotypes between healthy human individuals. Study-wide results and limits: Generation probability values for non-shared clonotypes were lower than those for clonotypes shared by all four donors.

As originally analysed: ImmunoSEQ output held junction-only sequences without quality scores, so filtering differed. Measured with immunoSEQ multiplex PCR; TCRdb has only the in-frame clones, and not every one. That table is the source of V, J and clone size, and D and trimming were worked out from the DNA. Of about 79,000 clones listed, about 64% are singletons. The ends were cut back, 4 bases at V and 4 bases at J, with 23 bases in the middle. Germline assignment: CDR1 LGHNA and CDR2 YNFKEQ. The CDR3 has 18 amino acids. Input material: memory CD8+ T cells sorted from blood. Subset given: CD45RO+ cells pooled with CCR7-negative TemRA cells. The chain combines TRBV4-2 with TRBJ2-1; D remains ambiguous. The receptor was isolated from a man under 40 in good health. CDR3 residues: CASSLHSPYQASYNEQFF. DNA for the CDR3: TGTGCCAGCAGCCTCCACTCTCCTTATCAAGCCTCATACAATGAGCAGTTCTTC.